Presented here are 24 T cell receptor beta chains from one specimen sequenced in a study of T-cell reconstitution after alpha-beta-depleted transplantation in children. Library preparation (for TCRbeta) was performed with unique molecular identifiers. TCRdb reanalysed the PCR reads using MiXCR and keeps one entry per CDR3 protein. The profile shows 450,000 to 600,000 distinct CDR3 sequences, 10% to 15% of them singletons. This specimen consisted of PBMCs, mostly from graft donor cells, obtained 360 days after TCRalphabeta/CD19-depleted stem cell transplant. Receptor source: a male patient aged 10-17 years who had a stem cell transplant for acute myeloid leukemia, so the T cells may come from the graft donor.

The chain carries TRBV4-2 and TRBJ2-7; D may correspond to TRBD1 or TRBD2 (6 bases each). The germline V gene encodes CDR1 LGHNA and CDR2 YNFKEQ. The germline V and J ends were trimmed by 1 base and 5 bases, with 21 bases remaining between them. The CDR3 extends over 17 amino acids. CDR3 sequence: CASSQGGAQGAADEQYF. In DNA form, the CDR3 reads TGTGCCAGCAGCCAAGGCGGGGCACAGGGTGCGGCCGACGAGCAGTACTTC.

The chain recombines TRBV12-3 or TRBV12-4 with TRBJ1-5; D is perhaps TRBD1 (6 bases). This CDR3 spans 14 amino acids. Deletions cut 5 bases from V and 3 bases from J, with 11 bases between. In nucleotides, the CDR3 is TGTGCCAGCAGTCCGACAGGCCCCAATCAGCCCCAGCATTTT. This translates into CASSPTGPNQPQHF.

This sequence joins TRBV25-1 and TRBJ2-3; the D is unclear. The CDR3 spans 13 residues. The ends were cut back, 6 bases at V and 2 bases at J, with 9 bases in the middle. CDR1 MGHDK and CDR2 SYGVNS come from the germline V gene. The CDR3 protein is CASSELNTDTQYF. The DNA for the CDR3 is TGTGCCAGCAGCGAACTGAACACAGATACGCAGTATTTT.

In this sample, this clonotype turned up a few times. For the CDR3, the DNA is TGCAGTGCTAGGGGGGACATCACCTACGAGCAGTACTTC. It translates to CSARGDITYEQYF. The gene calls are TRBV20-1 and TRBJ2-7, with D perhaps TRBD1 (6 bases). This CDR3 is 13 amino acids long. Trimming shortened V by 3 bases and J by 2 bases, and 11 bases separated the two germline ends. The germline gives CDR1 DFQATT, CDR2 SNEGSKA (reference sequence).

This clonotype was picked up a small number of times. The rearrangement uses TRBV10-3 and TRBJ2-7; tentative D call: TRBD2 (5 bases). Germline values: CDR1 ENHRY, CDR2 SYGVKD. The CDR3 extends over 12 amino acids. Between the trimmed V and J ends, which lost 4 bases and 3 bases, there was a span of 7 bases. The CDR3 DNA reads TGTGCCATCAGTGCCGGGAACTACGAGCAGTACTTC. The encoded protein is CAISAGNYEQYF.

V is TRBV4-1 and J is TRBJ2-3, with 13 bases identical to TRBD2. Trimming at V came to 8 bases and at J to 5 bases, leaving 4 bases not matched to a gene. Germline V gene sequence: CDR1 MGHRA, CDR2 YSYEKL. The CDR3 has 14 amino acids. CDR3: CASGLAGEGDTQYF. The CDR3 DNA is TGCGCCAGCGGACTAGCGGGAGAGGGAGATACGCAGTATTTT.

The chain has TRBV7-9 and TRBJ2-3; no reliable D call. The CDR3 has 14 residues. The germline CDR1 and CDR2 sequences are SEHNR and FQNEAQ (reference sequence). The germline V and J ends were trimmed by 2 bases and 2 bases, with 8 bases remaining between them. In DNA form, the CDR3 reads TGTGCCAGCAGCTTACGGCAAGTCACAGATACGCAGTATTTT. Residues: CASSLRQVTDTQYF.

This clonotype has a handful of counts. CDR3 protein: CASFTGTGIYEQYF. The CDR3 DNA follows: TGTGCCAGCTTCACCGGGACAGGGATCTACGAGCAGTACTTC. The rearrangement uses TRBV28 and TRBJ2-7; 9 bases are a match to TRBD1. The CDR3 length is 14 residues. The germline V gene has CDR1 MDHEN and CDR2 SYDVKM. With V trimmed by 8 bases and J by 3 bases, 8 bases remained unmatched.

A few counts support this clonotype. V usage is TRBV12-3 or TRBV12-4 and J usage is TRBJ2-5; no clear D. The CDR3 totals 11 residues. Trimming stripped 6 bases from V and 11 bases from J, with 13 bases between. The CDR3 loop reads CASSSTGLQYF. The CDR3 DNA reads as TGTGCCAGCAGCTCGACCGGGCTACAGTACTTC.

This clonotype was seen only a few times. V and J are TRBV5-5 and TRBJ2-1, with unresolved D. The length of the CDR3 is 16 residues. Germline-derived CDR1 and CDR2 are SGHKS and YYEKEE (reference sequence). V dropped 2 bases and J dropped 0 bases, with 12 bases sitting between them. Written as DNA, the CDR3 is TGTGCCAGCAGCTTTATTCCAATAAGCTCCTACAATGAGCAGTTCTTC. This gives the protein CASSFIPISSYNEQFF.

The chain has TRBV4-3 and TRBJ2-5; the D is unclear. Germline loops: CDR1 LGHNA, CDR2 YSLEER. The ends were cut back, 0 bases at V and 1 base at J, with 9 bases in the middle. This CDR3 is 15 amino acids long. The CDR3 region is CASSQDRGSQETQYF. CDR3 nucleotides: TGCGCCAGCAGCCAAGATCGTGGCAGCCAAGAGACCCAGTACTTC.

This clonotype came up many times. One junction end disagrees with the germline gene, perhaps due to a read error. The CDR3, as DNA: TGTGCCAGCAGCTACGACAGGGGGCCTTATCCCCCCACCCTCTTC. Its translation is CASSYDRGPYPPTLF. The chain uses TRBV7-2 and TRBJ2-7; 10 bases align to TRBD1. The CDR3 extends over 15 amino acids. Germline V gene sequence: CDR1 SGHTA, CDR2 FQGNSA.

The CDR3 is CASSLATGLSLSLEQFF. The CDR3 DNA is TGTGCCAGCAGCTTAGCGACGGGACTATCCTTGAGTCTCGAGCAGTTCTTC. The J gene is TRBJ2-1, the V gene TRBV7-9, with 7 nucleotides matching TRBD2. CDR1 is SEHNR, CDR2 FQNEAQ, per germline (reference sequence). This CDR3 region has 17 residues. V dropped 0 bases and J dropped 10; count of bases not matched to a gene: 15.

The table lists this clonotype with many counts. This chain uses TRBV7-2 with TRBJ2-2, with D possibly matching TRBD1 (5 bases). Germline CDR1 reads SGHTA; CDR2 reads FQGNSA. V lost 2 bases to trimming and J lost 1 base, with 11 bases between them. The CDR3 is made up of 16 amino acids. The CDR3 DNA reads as TGTGCCAGCAGCTTAAGTTGGACACAGAACACCGGGGAGCTGTTTTTT. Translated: CASSLSWTQNTGELFF.

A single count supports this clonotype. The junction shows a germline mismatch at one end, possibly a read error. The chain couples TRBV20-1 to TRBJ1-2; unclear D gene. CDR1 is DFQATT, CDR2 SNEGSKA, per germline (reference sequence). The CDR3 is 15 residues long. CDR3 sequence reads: CCASSQKDLNYGYTF. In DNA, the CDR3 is TGCTGTGCTAGTAGTCAGAAAGATCTTAACTATGGCTACACCTTC.

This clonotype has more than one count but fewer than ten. CDR3 sequence (DNA): TGTGCCAGCAGTTTTTCCCAGGGAGTCCCTAACTATGGCTACACCTTC. Protein sequence: CASSFSQGVPNYGYTF. J is TRBJ1-2 and V is TRBV28; D might be TRBD1 (5 bases). The V gene's germline CDR1 is MDHEN and CDR2 SYDVKM. Trimming pared 3 bases from V and 0 bases from J, leaving 14 bases between. CDR3 size: 16 residues.

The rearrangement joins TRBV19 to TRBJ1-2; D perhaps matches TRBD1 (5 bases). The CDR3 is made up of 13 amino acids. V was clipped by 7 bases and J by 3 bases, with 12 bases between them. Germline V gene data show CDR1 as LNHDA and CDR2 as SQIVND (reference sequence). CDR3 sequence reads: CASISGGDYGYTF. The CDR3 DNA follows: TGTGCCAGTATAAGCGGAGGGGACTATGGCTACACCTTC.

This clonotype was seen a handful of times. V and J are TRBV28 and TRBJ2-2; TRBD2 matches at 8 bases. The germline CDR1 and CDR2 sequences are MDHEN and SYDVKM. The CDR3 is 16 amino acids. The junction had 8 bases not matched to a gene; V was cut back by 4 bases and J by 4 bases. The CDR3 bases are TGTGCCAGCAGTTCAAGAGCGGGAGCGGGCACCGGGGAGCTGTTTTTT. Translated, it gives CASSSRAGAGTGELFF.

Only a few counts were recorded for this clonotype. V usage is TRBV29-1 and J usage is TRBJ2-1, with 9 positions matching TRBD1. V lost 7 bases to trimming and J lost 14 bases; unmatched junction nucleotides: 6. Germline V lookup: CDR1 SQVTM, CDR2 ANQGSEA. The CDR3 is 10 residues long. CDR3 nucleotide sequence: TGCAGCGGGGGACAGGGTGGGGAGTTCTTC. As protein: CSGGQGGEFF.

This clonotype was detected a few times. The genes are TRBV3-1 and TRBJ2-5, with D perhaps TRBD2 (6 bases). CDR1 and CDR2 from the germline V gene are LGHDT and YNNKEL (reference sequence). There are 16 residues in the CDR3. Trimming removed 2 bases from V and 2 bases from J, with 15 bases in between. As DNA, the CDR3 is TGTGCCAGCAGCCAAACCGACGGGACTTTTCAAGAGACCCAGTACTTC. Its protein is CASSQTDGTFQETQYF.

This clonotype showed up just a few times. The CDR3 is CASSIINEQFF. CDR3 in DNA: TGTGCCAGCAGCATAATCAATGAGCAGTTCTTC. The chain employs TRBV7-2 and TRBJ2-1; D not resolved. Germline loops: CDR1 SGHTA, CDR2 FQGNSA. Trimming stripped 5 bases from V and 6 bases from J, with 5 bases between. This CDR3 region has 11 residues.

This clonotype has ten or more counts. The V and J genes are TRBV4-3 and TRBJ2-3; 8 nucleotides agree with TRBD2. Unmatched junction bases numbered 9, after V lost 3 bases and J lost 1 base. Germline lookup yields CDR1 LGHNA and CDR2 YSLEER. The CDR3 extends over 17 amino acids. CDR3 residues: CASSQGVIAGRTDTQYF. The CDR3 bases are TGCGCCAGCAGCCAGGGGGTGATAGCGGGACGCACAGATACGCAGTATTTT.

CDR3 sequence (DNA): TGTGCCTGGAGGAATAGCGGGAGAGGGACCGGGGAGCTGTTTTTT. Protein product: CAWRNSGRGTGELFF. The J gene is TRBJ2-2, the V gene TRBV30, with 9 nucleotides matching TRBD2. Germline lookup yields CDR1 GTSNPN and CDR2 SVGIG (reference sequence). The trim removed 3 bases at V and 5 bases at J, leaving 7 bases unmatched. There are 15 residues in the CDR3.

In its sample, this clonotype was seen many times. Written as DNA, the CDR3 is TGCGCCAGCTATCTCGGGACTAGCGGGACCCAAGAGACCCAGTACTTC. It specifies CASYLGTSGTQETQYF. The chain employs TRBV5-1 and TRBJ2-5; 13 positions match TRBD2. This CDR3 is built from 16 residues. V lost 7 bases and J lost 1; bases outside the gene matches: 7. From germline, CDR1 is SGHRS and CDR2 YFSETQ.